Here is one T cell receptor (beta chain) with its context. The target antigen is unknown. The sample originates from a study of regulatory T cells in long-lasting Graves disease. The time point: newly diagnosed GD, antithyroid drugs for less than 3 months. The TCR library used RNA extracted from PBMCs. Whole-study findings and limits: TCR diversity was lower in persistent Graves' patients (versus newly diagnosed ones). New patients shared 966 public clonotypes, and persistent patients shared more, with about 2,500. Favored usage of TRBV28, TRBJ1-2 and TRBJ2-5 was recorded in persistent disease.

Deletions cut 6 bases from V and 7 bases from J, with 16 bases between. The CDR3 consists of 14 residues. Combining iRepertoire HTBI primers with Arm-PCR of CDR3 regions, the authors built TCR beta libraries. TCRdb re-called the multiplex PCR reads with MiXCR, one entry per CDR3 protein. The sample consists of about 530,000 distinct CDR3 sequences, approximately 16% of them appearing once. These same data were also listed under a study on T cells in Graves' hyperthyroidism and ophthalmopathy. That study adds: Within blood appeared most thyroid clonotypes that had expanded above 0.001.

The sequence came from a middle-aged woman with Graves disease. Sample: peripheral blood mononuclear cells (PBMCs), taken at new diagnosis, from a patient treated with antithyroid drugs. This chain joins TRBV12-3 or TRBV12-4 and TRBJ1-5; tentatively, D is TRBD1 (6 bases). The CDR3 DNA is TGTGCCAGCAGACTAGCTGGGACACCCCAGCCCCAGCATTTT. Its protein is CASRLAGTPQPQHF.